This T cell receptor beta chain was documented in a study of cytomegalovirus exposure and HLA in healthy donors. The PCR made use of 60 Vbeta and 13 Jbeta primers. The assay was immunoSEQ multiplex PCR, and TCRdb's table has in-frame clones only and misses some. Among around 160,000 clones listed, approximately 73% were seen once. General study results and limits: Presence/absence analysis assumed near-uniform sequencing depth across donors. Per a prior analysis, the majority of TCR beta V segments were productive roughly 90% or roughly 30% of the time.

The sample holds a few counts of this clone. Its cognate antigen is unknown. Trimming left V 6 bases short and J 6 bases short, with 18 bases between. The CDR3 is made up of 14 amino acids. Germline CDR1 reads MNHEY; CDR2 reads SVGAGI. Healthy bone marrow donors made up the cohort. The sequence was obtained from a man aged 50-59 years in good health and CMV-seronegative. Material for sequencing was PBMCs. The chain is built from TRBV6-5 and TRBJ2-7; the D gene is possibly TRBD2 (5 bases). CDR3 residues: CASSPGSSVREQYF. The DNA of the CDR3 is TGTGCCAGCAGCCCGGGAAGCTCGGTGCGCGAGCAGTACTTC.